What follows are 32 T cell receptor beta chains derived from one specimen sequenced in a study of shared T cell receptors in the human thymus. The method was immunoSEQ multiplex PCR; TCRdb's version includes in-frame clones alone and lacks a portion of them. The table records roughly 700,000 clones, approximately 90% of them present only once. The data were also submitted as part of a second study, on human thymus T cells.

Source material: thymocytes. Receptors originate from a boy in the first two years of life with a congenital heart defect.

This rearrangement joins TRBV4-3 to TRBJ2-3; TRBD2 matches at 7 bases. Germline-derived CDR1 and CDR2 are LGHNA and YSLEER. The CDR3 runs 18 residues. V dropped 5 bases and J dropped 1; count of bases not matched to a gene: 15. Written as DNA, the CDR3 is TGCGCCAGCAGCTCTAAAGCGGGACTCCTGGGGGGCACAGATACGCAGTATTTT. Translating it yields CASSSKAGLLGGTDTQYF.

The CDR3 DNA reads as TGTGCCAGCAGTTTCGACAGGGCGCTCTCCTACGAGCAGTACTTC. This translates into CASSFDRALSYEQYF. The V gene is TRBV27, the J gene TRBJ2-7; TRBD1 agrees at 7 bases. Trimming took 3 bases from V and 0 from J; bases not matched to a gene: 5. Germline V gene lookup returns CDR1 MNHEY and CDR2 SMNVEV (reference sequence). CDR3 length: 15 amino acids.

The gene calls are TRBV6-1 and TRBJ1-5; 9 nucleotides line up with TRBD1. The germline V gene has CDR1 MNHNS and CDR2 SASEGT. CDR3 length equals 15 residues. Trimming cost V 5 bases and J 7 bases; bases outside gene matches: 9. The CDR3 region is CASSRTATGGQPQHF. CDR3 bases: TGTGCCAGCAGTAGAACAGCGACAGGGGGACAGCCCCAGCATTTT.

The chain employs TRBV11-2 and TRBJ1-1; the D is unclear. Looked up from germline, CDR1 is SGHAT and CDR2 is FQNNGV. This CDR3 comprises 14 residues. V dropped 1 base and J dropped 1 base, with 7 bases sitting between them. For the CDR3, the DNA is TGTGCCAGCAGCTTAGTCGCAGAGAACACTGAAGCTTTCTTT. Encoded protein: CASSLVAENTEAFF.

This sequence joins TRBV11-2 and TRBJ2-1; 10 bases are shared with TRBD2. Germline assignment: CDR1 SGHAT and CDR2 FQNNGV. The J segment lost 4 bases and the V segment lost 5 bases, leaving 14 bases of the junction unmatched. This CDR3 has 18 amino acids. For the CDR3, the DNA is TGTGCCAGCAGCCAAGACCAAGCCGGGACTAGCGTATACAATGAGCAGTTCTTC. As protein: CASSQDQAGTSVYNEQFF.

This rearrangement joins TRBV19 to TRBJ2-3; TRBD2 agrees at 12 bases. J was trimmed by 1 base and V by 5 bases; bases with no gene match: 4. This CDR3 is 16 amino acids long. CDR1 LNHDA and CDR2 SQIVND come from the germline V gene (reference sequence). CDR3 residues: CASSPGLAGRTDTQYF. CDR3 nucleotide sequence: TGTGCCAGTAGTCCGGGACTAGCGGGCCGCACAGATACGCAGTATTTT.

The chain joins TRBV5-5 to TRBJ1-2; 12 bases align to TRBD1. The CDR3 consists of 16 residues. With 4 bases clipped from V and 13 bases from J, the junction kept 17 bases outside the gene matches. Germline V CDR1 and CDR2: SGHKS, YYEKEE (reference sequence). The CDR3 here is CASSPKGTGQGAFGTF. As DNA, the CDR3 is TGTGCCAGCAGCCCTAAAGGTACGGGACAGGGGGCTTTCGGCACCTTC.

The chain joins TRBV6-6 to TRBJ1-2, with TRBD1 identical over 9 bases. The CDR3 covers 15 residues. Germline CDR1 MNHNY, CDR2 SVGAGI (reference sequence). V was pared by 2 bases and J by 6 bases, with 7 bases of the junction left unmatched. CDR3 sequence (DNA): TGTGCCAGCAGTTACGACCTATGGACAGGGGATGGCTACACCTTC. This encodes CASSYDLWTGDGYTF.

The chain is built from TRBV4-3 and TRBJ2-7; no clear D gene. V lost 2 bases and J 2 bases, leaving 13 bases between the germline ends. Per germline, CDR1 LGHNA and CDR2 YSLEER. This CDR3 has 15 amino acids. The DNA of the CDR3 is TGCGCCAGCAGCCAATCTCGACTCGTACCCTACGAGCAGTACTTC. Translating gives CASSQSRLVPYEQYF.

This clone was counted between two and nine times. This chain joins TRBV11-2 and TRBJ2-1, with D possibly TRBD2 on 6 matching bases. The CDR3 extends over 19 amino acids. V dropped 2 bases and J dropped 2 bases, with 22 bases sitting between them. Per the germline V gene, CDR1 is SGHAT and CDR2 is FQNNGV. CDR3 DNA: TGTGCCAGCAGCTTATATTCCCGACGGCGGGGTGGGGCCTACAATGAGCAGTTCTTC. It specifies CASSLYSRRRGGAYNEQFF.

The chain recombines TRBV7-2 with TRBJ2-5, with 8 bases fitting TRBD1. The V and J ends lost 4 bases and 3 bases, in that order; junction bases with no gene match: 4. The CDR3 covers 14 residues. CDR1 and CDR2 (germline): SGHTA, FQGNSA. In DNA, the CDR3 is TGTGCCAGCAGCTCGACAGGGGCTGAAGAGACCCAGTACTTC. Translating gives CASSSTGAEETQYF. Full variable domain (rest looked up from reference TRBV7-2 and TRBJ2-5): GAGVSQSPSNKVTEKGKDVELRCDPISGHTALYWYRQSLGQGLEFLIYFQGNSAPDKSGLPSDRFSAERTGGSVSTLTIQRTQQEDSAVYLCASSSTGAEETQYFGPGTRLLVL.

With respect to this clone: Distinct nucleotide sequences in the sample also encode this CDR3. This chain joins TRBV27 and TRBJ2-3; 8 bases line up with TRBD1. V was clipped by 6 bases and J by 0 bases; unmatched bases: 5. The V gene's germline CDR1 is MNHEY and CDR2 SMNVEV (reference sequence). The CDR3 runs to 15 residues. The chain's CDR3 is CASRPGTGSTDTQYF. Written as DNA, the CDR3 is TGTGCCAGCAGGCCCGGGACAGGAAGCACAGATACGCAGTATTTT.

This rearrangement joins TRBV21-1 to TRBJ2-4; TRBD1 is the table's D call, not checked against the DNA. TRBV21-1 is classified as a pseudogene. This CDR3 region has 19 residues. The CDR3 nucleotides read TGTGCCAGCAGCAAAGGGGGGGACAGGTCCTCATTAGCCAAAAACATTCAGTACTTC. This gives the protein CASSKGGDRSSLAKNIQYF.

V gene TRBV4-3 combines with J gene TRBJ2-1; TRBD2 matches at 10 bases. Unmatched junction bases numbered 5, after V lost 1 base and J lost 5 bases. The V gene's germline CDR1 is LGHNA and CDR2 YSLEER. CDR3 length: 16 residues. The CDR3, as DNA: TGCGCCAGCAGCCAAGGTTGGCTAGCGGGAGACAATGAGCAGTTCTTC. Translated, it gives CASSQGWLAGDNEQFF.

The CDR3 loop reads CASSQVGGARGIQYF. As DNA, the CDR3 is TGCGCCAGCAGCCAAGTCGGGGGGGCTAGGGGGATTCAGTACTTC. This rearrangement joins TRBV4-1 to TRBJ2-4; TRBD2 aligns across 8 bases. Germline-derived CDR1 and CDR2 are MGHRA and YSYEKL. Trimming cost V 1 base and J 10 bases; bases outside gene matches: 9. CDR3 length: 15 amino acids.

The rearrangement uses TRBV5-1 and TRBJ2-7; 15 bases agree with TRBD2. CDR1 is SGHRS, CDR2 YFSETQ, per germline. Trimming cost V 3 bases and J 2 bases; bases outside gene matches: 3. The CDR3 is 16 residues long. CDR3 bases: TGCGCCAGCAGCTCCGGGACTAGCGGGAGGACCTACGAGCAGTACTTC. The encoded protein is CASSSGTSGRTYEQYF.

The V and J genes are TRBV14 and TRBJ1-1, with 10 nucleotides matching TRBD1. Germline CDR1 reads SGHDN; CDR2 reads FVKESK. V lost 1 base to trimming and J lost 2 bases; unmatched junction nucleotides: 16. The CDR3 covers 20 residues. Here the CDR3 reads CASSQAAPHRDRGENTEAFF. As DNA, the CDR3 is TGTGCCAGCAGCCAAGCGGCCCCCCACCGGGACAGGGGAGAAAACACTGAAGCTTTCTTT.

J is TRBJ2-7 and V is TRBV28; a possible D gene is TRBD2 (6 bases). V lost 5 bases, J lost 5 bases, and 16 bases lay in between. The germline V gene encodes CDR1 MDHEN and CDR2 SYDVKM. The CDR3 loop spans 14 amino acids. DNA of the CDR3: TGTGCCAGCAGTGCCAGGGACTCCGAAAACGAGCAGTACTTC. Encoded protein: CASSARDSENEQYF. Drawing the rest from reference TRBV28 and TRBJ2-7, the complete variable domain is DVKVTQSSRYLVKRTGEKVFLECVQDMDHENMFWYRQDPGLGLRLIYFSYDVKMKEKGDIPEGYSVSREKKERFSLILESASTNQTSMYLCASSARDSENEQYFGPGTRLTVT.

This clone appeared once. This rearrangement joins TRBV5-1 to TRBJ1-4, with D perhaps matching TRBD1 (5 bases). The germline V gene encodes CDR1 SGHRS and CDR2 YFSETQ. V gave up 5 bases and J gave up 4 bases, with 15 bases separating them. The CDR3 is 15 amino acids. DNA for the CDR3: TGCGCCAGCAGTCACGACAGATGGGGTAATGAAAAACTGTTTTTT. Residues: CASSHDRWGNEKLFF.

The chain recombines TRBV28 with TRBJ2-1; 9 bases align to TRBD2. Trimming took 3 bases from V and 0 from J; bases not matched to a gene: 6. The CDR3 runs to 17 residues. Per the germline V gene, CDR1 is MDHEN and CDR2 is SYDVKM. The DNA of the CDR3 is TGTGCCAGCAGTTTTCGACTAGCGGTTCACTCCTACAATGAGCAGTTCTTC. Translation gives CASSFRLAVHSYNEQFF.

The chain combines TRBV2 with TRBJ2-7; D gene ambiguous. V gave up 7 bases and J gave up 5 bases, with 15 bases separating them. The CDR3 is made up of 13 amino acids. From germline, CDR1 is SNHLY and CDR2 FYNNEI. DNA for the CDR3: TGTGCCAGCAAAGAGCCCGTACAGAACGAGCAGTACTTC. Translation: CASKEPVQNEQYF. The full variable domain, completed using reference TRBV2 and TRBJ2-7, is EPEVTQTPSHQVTQMGQEVILRCVPISNHLYFYWYRQILGQKVEFLVSFYNNEISEKSEIFDDQFSVERPDGSNFTLKIRSTKLEDSAMYFCASKEPVQNEQYFGPGTRLTVT.

The CDR3 region has the DNA TGCGCCAGCAGTCAGGAGGATGAGCAGTTCTTC. It translates to CASSQEDEQFF. V gene TRBV23-1 combines with J gene TRBJ2-1; D might be TRBD2 (5 bases). TRBV23-1 is sorted into the ORF group, with uncertain function. The CDR3 extends over 11 amino acids. Trimming removed 3 bases from V and 8 bases from J, with 5 bases in between.

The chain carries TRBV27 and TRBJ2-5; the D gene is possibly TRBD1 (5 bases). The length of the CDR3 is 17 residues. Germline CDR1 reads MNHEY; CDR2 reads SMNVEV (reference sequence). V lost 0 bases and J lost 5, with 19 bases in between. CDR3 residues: CASSLSGAEDRRETQYF. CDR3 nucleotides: TGTGCCAGCAGTTTATCTGGGGCAGAAGACCGCCGGGAGACCCAGTACTTC.

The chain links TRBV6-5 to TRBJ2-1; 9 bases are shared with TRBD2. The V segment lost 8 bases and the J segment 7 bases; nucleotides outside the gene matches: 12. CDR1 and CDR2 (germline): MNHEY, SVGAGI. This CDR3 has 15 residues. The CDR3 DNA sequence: TGTGCCAGCCTTAAGGCGGGAGGGCCCAGGAATGAGCAGTTCTTC. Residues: CASLKAGGPRNEQFF.

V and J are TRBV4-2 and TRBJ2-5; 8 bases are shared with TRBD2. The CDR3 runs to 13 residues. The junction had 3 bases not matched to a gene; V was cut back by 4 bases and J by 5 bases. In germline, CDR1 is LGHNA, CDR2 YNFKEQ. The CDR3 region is CASSPGTRETQYF. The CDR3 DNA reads TGTGCCAGCAGCCCCGGGACTAGGGAGACCCAGTACTTC.

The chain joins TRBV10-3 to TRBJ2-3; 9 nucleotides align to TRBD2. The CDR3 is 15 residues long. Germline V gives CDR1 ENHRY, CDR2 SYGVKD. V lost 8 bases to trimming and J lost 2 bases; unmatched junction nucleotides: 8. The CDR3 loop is CAIAYSGGFTDTQYF. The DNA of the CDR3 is TGTGCCATCGCATATAGCGGGGGATTCACAGATACGCAGTATTTT.

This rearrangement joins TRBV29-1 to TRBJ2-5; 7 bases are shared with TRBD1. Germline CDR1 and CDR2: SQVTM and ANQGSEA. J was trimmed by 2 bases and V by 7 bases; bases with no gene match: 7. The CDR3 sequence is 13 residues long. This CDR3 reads CSGQDREQETQYF. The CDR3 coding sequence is TGCAGCGGGCAAGACAGGGAGCAAGAGACCCAGTACTTC. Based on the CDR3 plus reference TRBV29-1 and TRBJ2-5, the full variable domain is SAVISQKPSRDICQRGTSLTIQCQVDSQVTMMFWYRQQPGQSLTLIATANQGSEATYESGFVIDKFPISRPNLTFSTLTVSNMSPEDSSIYLCSGQDREQETQYFGPGTRLLVL.

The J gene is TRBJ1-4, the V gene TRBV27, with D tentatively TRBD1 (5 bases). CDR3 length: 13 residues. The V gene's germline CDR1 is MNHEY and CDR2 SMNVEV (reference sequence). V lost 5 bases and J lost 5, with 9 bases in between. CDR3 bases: TGTGCCAGCAGTCCAGGGAGGAATGAAAAACTGTTTTTT. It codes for CASSPGRNEKLFF.

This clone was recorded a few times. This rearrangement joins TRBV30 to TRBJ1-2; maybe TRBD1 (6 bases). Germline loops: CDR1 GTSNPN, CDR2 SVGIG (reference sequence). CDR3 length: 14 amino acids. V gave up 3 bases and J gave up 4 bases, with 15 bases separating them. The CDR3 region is CAWSLDRKSYGYTF. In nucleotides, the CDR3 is TGTGCCTGGAGCCTTGACAGGAAATCCTATGGCTACACCTTC. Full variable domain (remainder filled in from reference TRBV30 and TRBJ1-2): SQTIHQWPATLVQPVGSPLSLECTVEGTSNPNLYWYRQAAGRGLQLLFYSVGIGQISSEVPQNLSASRPQDRQFILSSKKLLLSDSGFYLCAWSLDRKSYGYTFGSGTRLTVV.

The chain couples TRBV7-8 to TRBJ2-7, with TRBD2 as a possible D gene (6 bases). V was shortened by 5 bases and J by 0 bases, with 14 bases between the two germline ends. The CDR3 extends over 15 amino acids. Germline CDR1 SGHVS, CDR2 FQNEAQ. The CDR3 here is CASSAEGRDSYEQYF. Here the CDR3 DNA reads TGTGCCAGCAGCGCGGAGGGAAGGGACTCCTACGAGCAGTACTTC.

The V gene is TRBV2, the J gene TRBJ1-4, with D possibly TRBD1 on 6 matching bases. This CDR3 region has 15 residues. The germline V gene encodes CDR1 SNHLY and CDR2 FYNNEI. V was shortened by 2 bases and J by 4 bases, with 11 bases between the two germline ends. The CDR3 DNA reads TGTGCCAGCAGTGAAACAGGGCCCTATAATGAAAAACTGTTTTTT. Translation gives CASSETGPYNEKLFF.

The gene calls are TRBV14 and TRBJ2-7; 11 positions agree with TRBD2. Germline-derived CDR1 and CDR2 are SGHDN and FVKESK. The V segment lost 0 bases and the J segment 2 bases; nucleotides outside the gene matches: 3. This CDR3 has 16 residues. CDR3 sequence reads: CASSQDRTSGPYEQYF. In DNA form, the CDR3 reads TGTGCCAGCAGCCAAGATAGGACTAGCGGGCCCTACGAGCAGTACTTC.